This T cell receptor beta chain was found in a study of blood T cell repertoires in COVID-19. Trimming stripped 6 bases from V and 7 bases from J, with 12 bases between. The CDR3 has 13 residues. Germline CDR1 and CDR2: MNHEY and SMNVEV (reference sequence). TCRdb's table, derived via immunoSEQ multiplex PCR, lists solely in-frame clones and lacks some. Among about 440,000 clones, around 90% were seen once, and the ten largest hold about 2%. Sequenced material: PBMCs or T cells enriched from blood (not recorded which). The V call is TRBV27, the J call TRBJ2-2; possibly TRBD1 for D (5 bases). This receptor was identified in a young woman with acute COVID-19. The CDR3 bases are TGTGCCAGCAGCGCCGCAGGGTTCGGGGAGCTGTTTTTT. It codes for CASSAAGFGELFF.